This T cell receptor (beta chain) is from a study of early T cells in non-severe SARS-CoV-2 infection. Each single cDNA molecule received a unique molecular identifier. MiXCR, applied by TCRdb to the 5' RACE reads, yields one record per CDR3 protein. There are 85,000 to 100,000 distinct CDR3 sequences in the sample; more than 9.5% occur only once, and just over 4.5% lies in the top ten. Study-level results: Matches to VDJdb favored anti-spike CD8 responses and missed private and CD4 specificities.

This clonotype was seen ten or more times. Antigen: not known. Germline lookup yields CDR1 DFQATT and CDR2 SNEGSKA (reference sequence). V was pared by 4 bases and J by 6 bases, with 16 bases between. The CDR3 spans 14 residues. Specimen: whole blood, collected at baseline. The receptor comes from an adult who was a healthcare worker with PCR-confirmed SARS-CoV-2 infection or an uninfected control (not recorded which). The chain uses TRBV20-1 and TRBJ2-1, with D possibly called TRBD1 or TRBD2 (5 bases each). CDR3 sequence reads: CSAIGAGTINEQFF. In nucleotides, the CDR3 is TGCAGTGCTATAGGCGCAGGGACCATCAATGAGCAGTTCTTC.